This T cell receptor beta chain is from a study of liver allograft versus peripheral blood T cells. Across the whole study: Comparisons were made between T cell receptor repertoires found in transplanted livers and those circulating in recipients' peripheral blood.

General study points: Repertoires of T cell receptors in liver allografts reportedly differed from peripheral blood repertoires.

This clonotype is medium-sized (0.01 to 0.1%) by share. Its target is not known. TCRdb independently ran MiXCR on the reads; one entry per CDR3 protein. The top ten clones hold about 13% of a sample with 15,000 to 20,000 distinct CDR3 sequences, 20% to 25% of them seen once. Germline V gene sequence: CDR1 SGHTA, CDR2 FQGNSA. The CDR3 is 13 residues long. The ends were cut back, 6 bases at V and 4 bases at J, with 12 bases in the middle. The chain joins TRBV7-2 to TRBJ1-2, with D perhaps matching TRBD1 (5 bases). The receptor comes from a human patient who had a liver transplant. Some T cells may be provided by the graft donor. The CDR3 region has the DNA TGTGCCAGCAGTCCGGACAAGAGCTATGGCTACACCTTC. Its translation is CASSPDKSYGYTF.